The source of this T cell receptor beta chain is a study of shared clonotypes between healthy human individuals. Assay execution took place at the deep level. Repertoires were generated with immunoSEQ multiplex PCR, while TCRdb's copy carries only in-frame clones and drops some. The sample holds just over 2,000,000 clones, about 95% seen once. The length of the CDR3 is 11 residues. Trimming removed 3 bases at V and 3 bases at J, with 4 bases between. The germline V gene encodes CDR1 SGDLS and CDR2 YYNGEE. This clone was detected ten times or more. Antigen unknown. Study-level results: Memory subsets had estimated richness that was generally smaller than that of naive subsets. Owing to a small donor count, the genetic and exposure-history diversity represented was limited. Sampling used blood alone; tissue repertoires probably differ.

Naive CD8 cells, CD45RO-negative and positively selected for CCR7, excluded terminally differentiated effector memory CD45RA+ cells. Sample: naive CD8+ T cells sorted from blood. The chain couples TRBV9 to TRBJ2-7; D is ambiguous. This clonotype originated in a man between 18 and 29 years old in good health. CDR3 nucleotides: TGTGCCAGCAGCGCCCTCTACGAGCAGTACTTC. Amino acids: CASSALYEQYF.